The text below deals with one T cell receptor (beta chain). This sample was included in a study of blood T cell repertoires in COVID-19. Study summary: The United States, Italy and Spain were the sources of the acute and convalescent COVID-19 samples. Sources were T cells, B-cell-depleted T cells, or PBMCs; the material itself was cDNA or gDNA.

Only in-frame clones appear in the TCRdb table, and some are missing; sequencing was by immunoSEQ multiplex PCR. This sample has about 97,000 clones, with about 80% found just once. The receptor was isolated from a human donor in a cohort sampled during active COVID-19. Sequencing input: peripheral blood.

The CDR3, as DNA: TGTGCCAGCAGTGTGGACCGGGACACCGGTCGGGACTATGGCTACACCTTC. It translates to CASSVDRDTGRDYGYTF. This rearrangement joins TRBV6-1 to TRBJ1-2; perhaps TRBD1 as D (6 bases). Germline V gene data show CDR1 as MNHNS and CDR2 as SASEGT. This CDR3 spans 17 amino acids. The V and J ends lost 4 bases and 3 bases respectively, with 21 bases between them.